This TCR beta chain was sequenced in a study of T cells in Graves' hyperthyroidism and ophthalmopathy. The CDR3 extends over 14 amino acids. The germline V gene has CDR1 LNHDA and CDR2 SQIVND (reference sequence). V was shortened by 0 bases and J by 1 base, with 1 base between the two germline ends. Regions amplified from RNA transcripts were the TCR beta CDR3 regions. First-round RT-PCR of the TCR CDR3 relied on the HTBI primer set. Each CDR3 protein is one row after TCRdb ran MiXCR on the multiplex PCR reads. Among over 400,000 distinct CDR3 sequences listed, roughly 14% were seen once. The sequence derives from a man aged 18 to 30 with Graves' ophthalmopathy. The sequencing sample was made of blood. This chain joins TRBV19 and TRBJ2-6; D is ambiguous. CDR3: CASSIDSGANVLTF. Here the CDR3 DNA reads TGTGCCAGTAGTATAGATTCTGGGGCCAACGTCCTGACTTTC.